This TCR beta chain was recorded in a study of CD8 T cells in Susac syndrome. Overall study context: At the time of blood draw, patients with Susac syndrome were therapy-naive, receiving corticosteroids, or receiving intravenous immunoglobulin alone.

With random hexamers, roughly 0.45 to 1 ug RNA was reverse transcribed. A single record per CDR3 protein comes from TCRdb applying MiXCR to the immunoSEQ multiplex PCR reads. The sample includes 85,000 to 120,000 distinct CDR3 sequences, roughly 95% of them seen just once. Trimming shortened V by 0 bases and J by 2 bases, and 7 bases separated the two germline ends. The CDR3 has 14 residues. The germline CDR1 and CDR2 sequences are SGDLS and YYNGEE. Sequencing used CD8+ T cells from PBMCs. The receptor was isolated from a human donor with Susac syndrome. V and J are TRBV9 and TRBJ2-3; D could derive from TRBD1 or TRBD2 (6 bases each). The CDR3 reads CASSVAGATDTQYF. The CDR3 nucleotides read TGTGCCAGCAGCGTAGCGGGGGCCACAGATACGCAGTATTTT.